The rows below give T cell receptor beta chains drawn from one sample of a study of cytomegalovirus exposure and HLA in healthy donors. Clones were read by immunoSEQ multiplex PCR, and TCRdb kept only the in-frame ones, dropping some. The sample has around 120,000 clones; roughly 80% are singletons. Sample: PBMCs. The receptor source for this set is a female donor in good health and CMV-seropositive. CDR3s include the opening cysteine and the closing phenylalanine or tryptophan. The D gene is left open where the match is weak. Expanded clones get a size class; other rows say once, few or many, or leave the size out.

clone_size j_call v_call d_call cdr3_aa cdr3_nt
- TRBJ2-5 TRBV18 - CASSPNTGPPETQYF TGTGCCAGCTCACCGAATACAGGGCCGCCAGAGACCCAGTACTTC
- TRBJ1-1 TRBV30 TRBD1 CAWSKQGDTEAFF TGTGCCTGGAGTAAACAGGGGGACACTGAAGCTTTCTTT
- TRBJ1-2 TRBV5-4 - CASSLEQALGRGYTF TGTGCCAGCAGCTTGGAACAGGCCCTCGGACGGGGCTACACCTTC
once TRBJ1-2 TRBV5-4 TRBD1 CASSQKRGTALNYGYTF TGTGCCAGCAGCCAGAAGCGGGGGACAGCCCTCAACTATGGCTACACCTTC
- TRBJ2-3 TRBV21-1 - CASSTTGVLHTDTQYF TGTGCCAGCAGCACGACAGGGGTTTTACACACAGATACGCAGTATTTT
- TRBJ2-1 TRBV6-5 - CASNRDSRINEQFF TGTGCCAGCAACCGCGACAGCAGGATCAATGAGCAGTTCTTC
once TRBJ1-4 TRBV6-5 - CASSYDRPTNEKLFF TGTGCCAGCAGTTACGACAGACCAACTAATGAAAAACTGTTTTTT
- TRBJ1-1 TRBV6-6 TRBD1 CASRGDSYTEAFF TGTGCCAGCAGGGGGGACAGCTACACTGAAGCTTTCTTT
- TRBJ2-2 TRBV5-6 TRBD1 CASSRFGDSPNTGELFF TGTGCCAGCAGCCGATTTGGGGACAGCCCGAACACCGGGGAGCTGTTTTTT
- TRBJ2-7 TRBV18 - CASSPPLLPVYEQYF TGTGCCAGCTCACCACCGTTATTACCGGTGTACGAGCAGTACTTC
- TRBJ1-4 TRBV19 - CASNGGDAASDGKLFF TGTGCCAGTAATGGAGGCGACGCCGCATCGGATGGAAAACTGTTTTTT
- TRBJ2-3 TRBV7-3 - CASSLDRDTQYF TGTGCCAGCAGCCTAGACAGGGATACGCAGTATTTT
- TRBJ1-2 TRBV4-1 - CASSQGVDRSNYGYTF TGCGCCAGCAGCCAAGGGGTAGACAGGAGCAACTATGGCTACACCTTC
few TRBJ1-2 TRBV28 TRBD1 CASSRQGYGYTF TGTGCCAGCAGTCGACAGGGCTATGGCTACACCTTC
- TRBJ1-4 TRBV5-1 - CASSLGRPTNEKLFF TGCGCCAGCAGCTTGGGGCGGCCAACTAATGAAAAACTGTTTTTT
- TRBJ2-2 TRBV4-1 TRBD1 CASSQAGTGLPGELFF TGCGCCAGCAGCCAAGCCGGGACAGGGCTACCCGGGGAGCTGTTTTTT
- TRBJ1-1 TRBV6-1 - CASRVRETTEAFF TGTGCCAGCAGGGTACGGGAGACCACTGAAGCTTTCTTT
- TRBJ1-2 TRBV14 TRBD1 CASSLFSPGQVHYGYTF TGTGCCAGCAGCCTCTTTAGCCCGGGACAGGTTCACTATGGCTACACCTTC
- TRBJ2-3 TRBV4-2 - CASSQAFVLERYTDTQYF TGTGCCAGCAGCCAAGCGTTCGTTTTGGAGCGGTACACAGATACGCAGTATTTT
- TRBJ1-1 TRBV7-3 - CASSPTGGGRTEAFF TGTGCCAGCAGCCCCACGGGGGGGGGAAGGACTGAAGCTTTCTTT
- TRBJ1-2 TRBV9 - CASSVGANYGYTF TGTGCCAGCAGCGTAGGAGCTAACTATGGCTACACCTTC
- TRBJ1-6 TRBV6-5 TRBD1 CASSLLGTGDSPLHF TGTGCCAGCAGTCTCCTCGGGACAGGGGATTCACCCCTCCACTTT
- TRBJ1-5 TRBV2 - CASRLTNLGNQPQHF TGTGCCAGCAGATTAACTAATTTGGGCAATCAGCCCCAGCATTTT
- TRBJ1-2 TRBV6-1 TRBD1 CASRRTGVGAGYTF TGTGCCAGCAGGAGGACAGGGGTTGGTGCTGGCTACACCTTC
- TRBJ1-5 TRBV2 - CASSDVVRGQPQHF TGTGCCAGCAGTGACGTGGTAAGAGGTCAGCCCCAGCATTTT
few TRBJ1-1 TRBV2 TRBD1 CASKGGQGSFGNTEAFF TGTGCCAGCAAAGGGGGACAGGGGAGTTTCGGGAACACTGAAGCTTTCTTT
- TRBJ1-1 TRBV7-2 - CASRFGRENTEAFF TGTGCCAGCAGATTCGGCAGGGAGAACACTGAAGCTTTCTTT
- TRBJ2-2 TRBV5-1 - CASSQPQANTGELFF TGCGCCAGCAGCCAGCCGCAGGCGAACACCGGGGAGCTGTTTTTT
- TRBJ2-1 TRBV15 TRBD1 CATSRDRGNEQFF TGTGCCACCAGCAGGGACAGGGGTAATGAGCAGTTCTTC
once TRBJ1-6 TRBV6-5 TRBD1 CASRSTGEFVLHF TGTGCCAGCAGATCGACAGGGGAATTTGTCCTCCACTTT
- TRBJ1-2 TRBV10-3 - CAISGAGEGYTF TGTGCCATCAGTGGGGCAGGGGAAGGCTACACCTTC
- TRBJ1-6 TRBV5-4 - CASSLGQGGSPLHF TGTGCCAGCAGCTTGGGTCAGGGAGGTTCACCCCTCCACTTT
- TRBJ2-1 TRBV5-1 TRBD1 CASSLEGDRVYNEQFF TGCGCCAGCAGCTTGGAGGGGGACAGGGTCTACAATGAGCAGTTCTTC
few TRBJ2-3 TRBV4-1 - CATQGGPEDTQYF TGCGCCACTCAAGGGGGTCCGGAAGATACGCAGTATTTT
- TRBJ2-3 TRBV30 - CAWTRGGFGTDTQYF TGTGCCTGGACTCGAGGGGGATTCGGGACAGATACGCAGTATTTT
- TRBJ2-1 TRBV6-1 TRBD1 CASKDRETYNEQFF TGTGCCAGCAAGGACAGGGAGACTTACAATGAGCAGTTCTTC
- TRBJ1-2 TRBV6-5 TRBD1 CASSLGQGNGYGYTF TGTGCCAGCAGTCTGGGACAGGGGAACGGCTATGGCTACACCTTC
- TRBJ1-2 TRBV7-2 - CASRPPGGFYGYTF TGTGCCAGCAGGCCCCCGGGGGGCTTCTATGGCTACACCTTC
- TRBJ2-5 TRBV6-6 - CASRPSRGVETQYF TGTGCCAGCAGACCTTCCAGGGGGGTGGAGACCCAGTACTTC
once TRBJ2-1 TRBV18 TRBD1 CASSPGTGGYNEQFF TGTGCCAGCTCACCCGGGACAGGGGGTTACAATGAGCAGTTCTTC
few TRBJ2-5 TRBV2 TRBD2 CASKVGLAGVQETQYF TGTGCCAGCAAGGTCGGCCTAGCGGGGGTACAAGAGACCCAGTACTTC
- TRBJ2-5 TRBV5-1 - CASSLATSSGPQYF TGCGCCAGCAGCTTGGCGACTAGTTCGGGGCCCCAGTACTTC
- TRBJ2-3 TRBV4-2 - CASSPTTGSSTDTQYF TGTGCCAGCAGCCCCACCACAGGGTCTAGCACAGATACGCAGTATTTT
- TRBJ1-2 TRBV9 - CASSVDREGYGYTF TGTGCCAGCAGCGTAGACAGGGAGGGCTATGGCTACACCTTC
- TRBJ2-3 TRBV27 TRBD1 CASSLGTVTDTQYF TGTGCCAGCAGTTTAGGGACAGTCACAGATACGCAGTATTTT
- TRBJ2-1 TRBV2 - CASSDSSYNEQFF TGTGCCAGCAGTGACTCCAGTTACAATGAGCAGTTCTTC
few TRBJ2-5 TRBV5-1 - CASSFGQNPETQYF TGCGCCAGCAGCTTTGGACAGAACCCAGAGACCCAGTACTTC
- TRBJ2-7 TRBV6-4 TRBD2 CASSELAGSSYEQYF TGTGCCAGCAGTGAACTAGCGGGCAGCTCCTACGAGCAGTACTTC
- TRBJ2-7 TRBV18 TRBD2 CASSPRAPGTTFYEQYF TGTGCCAGCTCACCTCGCGCCCCCGGGACTACCTTCTACGAGCAGTACTTC